This T cell receptor beta chain was recovered during a study of T-cell memory formation after mild COVID-19. The wider study: Largely, TCR clusters stayed within a single donor.

TCRdb independently ran MiXCR on the 5' RACE reads; one entry per CDR3 protein. The data show fewer than 650,000 distinct CDR3 sequences, about 18% seen once. Study findings and constraints: Memory sampled before infection contained some responding clones, suggesting cross-reactive memory joined. The main location of contracting CD4+ clones was CM and EM, and that of contracting CD8+ clones was EMRA. Clones contracting over day 15 to 85 were CD4/CD8 balanced, with later expanders leaning CD4+.

Germline values: CDR1 SEHNR, CDR2 FQNEAQ (reference sequence). The length of the CDR3 is 18 residues. V trimming: 4 bases; J trimming: 2 bases; junction bases outside the gene matches: 15. Remarks on this clonotype: The antigen is not known.

Sequencing was done on a sample of PBMCs or a T cell subset sorted from them (not recorded which). J is TRBJ2-7 and V is TRBV7-9; 9 bases are shared with TRBD1. This receptor was obtained from an adult woman who had mild COVID-19 (a few samples of this study predate the infection). Cell type and time point are not known. Here the CDR3 reads CASSSRRLGTGLTYEQYF. In DNA form, the CDR3 reads TGTGCCAGCAGCTCCCGACGCCTTGGGACAGGGCTAACCTACGAGCAGTACTTC.